Each of the 3 T cell receptor beta chains below was sequenced from the same sample in a study of blood T cells in healthy people across ages. It was with a sample-barcoded 5' primer and a J-beta primer mix that a second PCR of about 7 to 12 cycles was run. MiXCR, applied by TCRdb to the 5' RACE reads, yields one record per CDR3 protein. Here the sample spans 850,000 or so distinct CDR3 sequences, under 30% being singletons. The specimen sequenced was blood. These receptor sequences come from a woman older than 75 in good health.

V is TRBV2 and J is TRBJ1-1; D gene ambiguous. The CDR3 consists of 14 residues. Between the trimmed V and J ends, which lost 8 bases and 4 bases, there was a span of 17 bases. The germline V gene has CDR1 SNHLY and CDR2 FYNNEI. CDR3 nucleotide sequence: TGTGCCAGCCTTTATAAGGAGGTGGGCACTGAAGCTTTCTTT. It yields the protein CASLYKEVGTEAFF.

This clonotype was picked up many times. This chain joins TRBV5-6 and TRBJ2-7, with D maybe TRBD1 (5 bases). Germline CDR1 SGHDT, CDR2 YYEEEE. Deletions cut 1 base from V and 2 bases from J, with 10 bases between. The CDR3 loop spans 14 amino acids. The CDR3 nucleotides are TGTGCCAGCAGCTTGTGGCCAGGGACCTACGAGCAGTACTTC. This codes for CASSLWPGTYEQYF.

This chain connects TRBV6-6 to TRBJ2-5; D tentatively fits TRBD1 or TRBD2 (6 bases each). The ends were cut back, 0 bases at V and 2 bases at J, with 10 bases in the middle. The CDR3 loop spans 15 amino acids. Germline CDR1 reads MNHNY; CDR2 reads SVGAGI (reference sequence). CDR3 sequence reads: CASSYSRGEQETQYF. CDR3 in DNA: TGTGCCAGCAGTTACTCGAGGGGGGAACAAGAGACCCAGTACTTC.